These 5 T cell receptor beta chains were sequenced from one sample in a study of low-dose radiotherapy and immunotherapy resistance in tumors. Indicated time point: before trial treatment. TCR amplification involved 20 PCR cycles with a constant-region primer and V-primer adapter. TCRdb recomputed calls from the reads with MiXCR, one row per CDR3 protein. The table records about 50,000 distinct CDR3 sequences, 12% of them present only once. Sequencing used PBMCs, obtained before treatment. The receptor set was obtained from a female donor with ovarian cancer.

This clonotype was found many times. This chain joins TRBV25-1 and TRBJ1-5; 7 positions match TRBD1. The germline V gene has CDR1 MGHDK and CDR2 SYGVNS. J was trimmed by 3 bases and V by 6 bases; bases with no gene match: 5. The CDR3 sequence is 14 residues long. The CDR3 DNA is TGTGCCAGCAGGCAAACAGGGGTCAATCAGCCCCAGCATTTT. The encoded protein is CASRQTGVNQPQHF.

The genes are TRBV7-6 and TRBJ2-2; D uncertain. V was clipped by 4 bases and J by 3 bases, with 15 bases between them. This CDR3 contains 16 residues. In germline, CDR1 is SGHVS, CDR2 FNYEAQ. The CDR3 sequence is CASSSPPNSYTGELFF. Here the CDR3 DNA reads TGTGCCAGCAGCTCCCCCCCGAACAGCTACACCGGGGAGCTGTTTTTT.

The chain recombines TRBV28 with TRBJ2-5; unclear D gene. The CDR3 consists of 11 residues. Looked up from germline, CDR1 is MDHEN and CDR2 is SYDVKM. V was cut by 6 bases and J by 1 base, with 3 bases left in between. CDR3 in DNA: TGTGCCAGCAGGGCCCAAGAGACCCAGTACTTC. This gives the protein CASRAQETQYF.

This clonotype was observed at least ten times. J is TRBJ1-6 and V is TRBV4-1, with D possibly matching TRBD1 (5 bases). Trimming took off 0 bases at V and 7 bases at J, with 10 bases between the two ends. Germline CDR1 is MGHRA and CDR2 is YSYEKL. The CDR3 has 15 amino acids. Written as DNA, the CDR3 is TGCGCCAGCAGCCAAGAAACAGGAACCAATTCACCCCTCCACTTT. Translating it yields CASSQETGTNSPLHF.

At least ten counts were recorded for this clonotype. The genes are TRBV6-5 and TRBJ1-5; 8 bases agree with TRBD1. The CDR3 totals 15 residues. Germline-derived CDR1 and CDR2 are MNHEY and SVGAGI. Unmatched junction bases numbered 4, after V lost 0 bases and J lost 6 bases. The CDR3 coding sequence is TGTGCCAGCAGTTACTCACCAGGGGGCGGTCAGCCCCAGCATTTT. Amino acids: CASSYSPGGGQPQHF.